This record looks at one T cell receptor beta chain sequence and its context. Its specificity is unknown. This sample was included in a study of T cell responses to AZD1222 COVID-19 vaccine. For the study at large: Some second doses came at about 4 weeks and others at about 12 weeks; these were pooled.

General study points: The span of vaccine-associated CD4 TCRs extended across spike, with dominance at 160-218 and 743-854. Unmutated variant regions are reportedly the target of nearly half of TCRs that are spike-specific. The donor cohort was predominantly white British with a female majority, and clonal diversity may have been underestimated.

V lost 6 bases and J 14 bases, leaving 14 bases between the germline ends. This CDR3 comprises 12 residues. In germline, CDR1 is MNHEY, CDR2 SVGAGI. Some clones are missing from TCRdb's copy, which holds only in-frame ones; the method was immunoSEQ multiplex PCR. Among 70,000 to 85,000 clones listed, around four fifths were seen once. This receptor was obtained from an adult in good health. The V call is TRBV6-5, the J call TRBJ1-6, with a possible D match to TRBD1 (6 bases). The sequencing used peripheral blood, collected on day 0 of AZD1222 vaccination. The CDR3 sequence: CASRPGHVTLHF. As DNA, the CDR3 is TGTGCCAGCAGGCCGGGACACGTCACCCTCCACTTT.